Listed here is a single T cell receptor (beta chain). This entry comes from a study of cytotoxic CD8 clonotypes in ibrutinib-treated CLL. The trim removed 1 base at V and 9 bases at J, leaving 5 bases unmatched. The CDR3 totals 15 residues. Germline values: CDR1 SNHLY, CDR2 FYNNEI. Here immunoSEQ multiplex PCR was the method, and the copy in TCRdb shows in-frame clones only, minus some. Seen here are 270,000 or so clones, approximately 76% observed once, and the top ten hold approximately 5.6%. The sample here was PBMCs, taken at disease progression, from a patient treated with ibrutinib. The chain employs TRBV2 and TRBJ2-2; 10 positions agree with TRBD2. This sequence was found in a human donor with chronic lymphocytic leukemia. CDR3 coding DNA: TGTGCCAGCAGTGAAGGGCTAGCGGGGGCCCGGGAGCTGTTTTTT. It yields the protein CASSEGLAGARELFF.